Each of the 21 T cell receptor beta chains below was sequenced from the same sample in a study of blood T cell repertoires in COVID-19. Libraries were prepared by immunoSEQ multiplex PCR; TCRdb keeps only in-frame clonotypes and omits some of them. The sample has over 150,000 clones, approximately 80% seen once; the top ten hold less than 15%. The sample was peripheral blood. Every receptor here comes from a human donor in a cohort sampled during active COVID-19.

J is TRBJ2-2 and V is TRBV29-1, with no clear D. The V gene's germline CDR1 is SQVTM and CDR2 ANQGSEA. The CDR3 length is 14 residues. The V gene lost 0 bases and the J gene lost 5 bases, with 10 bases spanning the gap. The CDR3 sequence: CSVEDPGPTGELFF. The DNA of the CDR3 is TGCAGCGTTGAAGATCCAGGCCCAACCGGGGAGCTGTTTTTT.

The CDR3 DNA is TGTGCCAGTAGTATAGGGGAGAACGATCAGCCCCAGCATTTT. Its protein is CASSIGENDQPQHF. The chain uses TRBV19 and TRBJ1-5, with D unresolved. Between the trimmed V and J ends, which lost 1 base and 5 bases, there was a span of 9 bases. Germline lookup yields CDR1 LNHDA and CDR2 SQIVND (reference sequence). CDR3 length equals 14 residues.

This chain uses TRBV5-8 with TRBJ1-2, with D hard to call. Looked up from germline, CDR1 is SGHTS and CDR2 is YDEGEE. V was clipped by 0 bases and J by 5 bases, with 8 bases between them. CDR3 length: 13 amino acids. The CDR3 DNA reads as TGTGCCAGCAGCTTGGTACAGCTATATGGCTACACCTTC. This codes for CASSLVQLYGYTF.

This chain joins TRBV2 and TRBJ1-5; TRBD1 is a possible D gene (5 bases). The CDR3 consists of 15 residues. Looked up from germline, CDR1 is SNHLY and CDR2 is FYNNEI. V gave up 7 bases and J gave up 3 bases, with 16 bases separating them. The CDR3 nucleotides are TGTGCCAGCAAGGGCCAGGGATTGGACAATCAGCCCCAGCATTTT. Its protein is CASKGQGLDNQPQHF.

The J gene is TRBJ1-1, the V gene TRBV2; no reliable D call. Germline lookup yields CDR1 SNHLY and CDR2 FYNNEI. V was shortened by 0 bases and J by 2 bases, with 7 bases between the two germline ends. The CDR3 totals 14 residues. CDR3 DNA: TGTGCCAGCAGTGAAGCGTACCTAAACACTGAAGCTTTCTTT. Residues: CASSEAYLNTEAFF.

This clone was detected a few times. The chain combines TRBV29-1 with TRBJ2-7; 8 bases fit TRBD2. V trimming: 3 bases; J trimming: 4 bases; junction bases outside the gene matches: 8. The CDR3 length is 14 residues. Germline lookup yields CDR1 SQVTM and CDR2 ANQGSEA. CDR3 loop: CSVEGPTGGYEQYF. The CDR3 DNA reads TGCAGCGTTGAGGGGCCGACGGGGGGGTACGAGCAGTACTTC.

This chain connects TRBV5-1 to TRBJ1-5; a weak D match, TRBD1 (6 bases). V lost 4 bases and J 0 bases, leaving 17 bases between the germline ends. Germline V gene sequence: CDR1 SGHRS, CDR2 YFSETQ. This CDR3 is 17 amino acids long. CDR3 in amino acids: CASSPGTYSNSNQPQHF. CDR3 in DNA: TGCGCCAGCAGCCCCGGGACATATAGTAATAGCAATCAGCCCCAGCATTTT.

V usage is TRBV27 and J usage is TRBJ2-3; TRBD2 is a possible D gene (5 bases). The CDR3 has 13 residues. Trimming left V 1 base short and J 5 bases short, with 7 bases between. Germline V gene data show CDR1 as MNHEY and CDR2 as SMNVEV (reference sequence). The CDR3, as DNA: TGTGCCAGCAGTTTATACGGGGAAGATACGCAGTATTTT. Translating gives CASSLYGEDTQYF.

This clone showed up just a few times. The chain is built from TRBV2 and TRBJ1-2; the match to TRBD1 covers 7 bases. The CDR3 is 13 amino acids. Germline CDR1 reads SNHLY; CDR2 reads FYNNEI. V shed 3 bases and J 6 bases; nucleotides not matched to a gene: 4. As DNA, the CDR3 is TGTGCCAGCAGTGACAGGGGGTTTAATGGCTACACCTTC. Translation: CASSDRGFNGYTF.

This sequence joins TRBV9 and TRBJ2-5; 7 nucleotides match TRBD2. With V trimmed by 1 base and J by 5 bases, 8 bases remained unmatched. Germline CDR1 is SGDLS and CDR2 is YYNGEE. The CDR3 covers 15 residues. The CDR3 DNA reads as TGTGCCAGCAGCGTATCTTCGGGAGGAGGTGAGACCCAGTACTTC. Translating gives CASSVSSGGGETQYF.

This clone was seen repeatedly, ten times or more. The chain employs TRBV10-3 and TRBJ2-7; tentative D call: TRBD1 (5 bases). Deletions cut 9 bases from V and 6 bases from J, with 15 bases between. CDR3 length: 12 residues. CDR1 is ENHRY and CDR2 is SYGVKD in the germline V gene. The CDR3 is CAIGAAPSEQYF. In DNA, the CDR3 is TGTGCCATAGGGGCAGCCCCCTCCGAGCAGTACTTC.

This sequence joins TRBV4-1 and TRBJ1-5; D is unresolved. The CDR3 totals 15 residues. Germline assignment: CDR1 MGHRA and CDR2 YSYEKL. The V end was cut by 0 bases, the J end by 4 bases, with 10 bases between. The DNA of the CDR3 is TGCGCCAGCAGCCAAGATATAGCACCAAATCAGCCCCAGCATTTT. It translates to CASSQDIAPNQPQHF.

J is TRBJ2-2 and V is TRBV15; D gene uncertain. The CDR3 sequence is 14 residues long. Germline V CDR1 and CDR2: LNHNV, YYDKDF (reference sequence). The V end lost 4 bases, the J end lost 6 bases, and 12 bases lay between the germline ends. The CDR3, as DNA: TGTGCCACCAGCAAACAGAGTTCGGCCGGGGAGCTGTTTTTT. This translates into CATSKQSSAGELFF.

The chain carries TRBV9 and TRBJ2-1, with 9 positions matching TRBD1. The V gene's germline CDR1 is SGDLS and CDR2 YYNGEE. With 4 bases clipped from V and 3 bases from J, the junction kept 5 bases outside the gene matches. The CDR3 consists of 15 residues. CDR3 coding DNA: TGTGCCAGCAGCTTCACGGGACAGGGCTACAATGAGCAGTTCTTC. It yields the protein CASSFTGQGYNEQFF. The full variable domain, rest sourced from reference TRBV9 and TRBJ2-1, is DSGVTQTPKHLITATGQRVTLRCSPRSGDLSVYWYQQSLDQGLQFLIQYYNGEERAKGNILERFSAQQFPDLHSELNLSSLELGDSALYFCASSFTGQGYNEQFFGPGTRLTVL.

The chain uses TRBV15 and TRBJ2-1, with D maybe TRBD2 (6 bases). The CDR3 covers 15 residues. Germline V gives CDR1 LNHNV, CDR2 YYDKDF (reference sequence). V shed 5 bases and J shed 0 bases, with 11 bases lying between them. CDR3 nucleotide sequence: TGTGCCACCAGCGGCGGGGTGAGCTCCTACAATGAGCAGTTCTTC. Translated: CATSGGVSSYNEQFF.

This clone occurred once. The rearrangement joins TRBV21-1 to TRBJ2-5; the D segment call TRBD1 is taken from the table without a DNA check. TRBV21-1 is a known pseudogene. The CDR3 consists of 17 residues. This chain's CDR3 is CASSKDLRDRHQETQYF. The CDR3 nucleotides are TGTGCCAGCAGCAAAGATCTCCGGGACAGACACCAAGAGACCCAGTACTTC.

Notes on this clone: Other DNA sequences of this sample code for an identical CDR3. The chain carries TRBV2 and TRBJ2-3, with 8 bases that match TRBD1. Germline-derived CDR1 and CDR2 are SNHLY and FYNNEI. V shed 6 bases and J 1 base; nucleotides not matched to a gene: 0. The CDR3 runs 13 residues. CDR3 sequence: CASRDRGTDTQYF. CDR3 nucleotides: TGTGCCAGCAGGGACAGGGGCACAGATACGCAGTATTTT.

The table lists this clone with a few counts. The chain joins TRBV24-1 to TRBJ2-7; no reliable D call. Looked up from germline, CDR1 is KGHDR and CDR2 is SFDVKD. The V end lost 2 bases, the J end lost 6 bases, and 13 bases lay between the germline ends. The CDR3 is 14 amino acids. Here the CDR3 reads CATSDSPSLSEQYF. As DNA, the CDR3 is TGTGCCACCAGTGATTCCCCCTCTTTGTCCGAGCAGTACTTC.

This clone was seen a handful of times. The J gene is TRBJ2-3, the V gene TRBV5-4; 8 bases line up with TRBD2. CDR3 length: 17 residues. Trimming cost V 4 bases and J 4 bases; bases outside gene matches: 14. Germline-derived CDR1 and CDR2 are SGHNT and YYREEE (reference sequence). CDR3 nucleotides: TGTGCCAGCAGCAAAGGGACTAGTGGGGGAGCCGCAGATACGCAGTATTTT. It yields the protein CASSKGTSGGAADTQYF.

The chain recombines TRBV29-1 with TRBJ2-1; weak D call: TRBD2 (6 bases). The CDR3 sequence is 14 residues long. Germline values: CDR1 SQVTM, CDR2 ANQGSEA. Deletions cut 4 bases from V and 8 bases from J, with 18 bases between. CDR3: CSVGGLTKVYEQFF. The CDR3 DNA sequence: TGCAGCGTTGGAGGACTAACGAAAGTGTATGAGCAGTTCTTC.

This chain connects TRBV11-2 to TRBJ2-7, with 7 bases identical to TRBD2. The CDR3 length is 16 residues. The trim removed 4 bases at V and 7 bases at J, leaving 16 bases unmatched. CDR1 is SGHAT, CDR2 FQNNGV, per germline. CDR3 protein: CASSYLADGLVCEQYF. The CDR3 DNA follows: TGTGCCAGCAGCTACCTAGCTGATGGACTAGTCTGTGAGCAGTACTTC.